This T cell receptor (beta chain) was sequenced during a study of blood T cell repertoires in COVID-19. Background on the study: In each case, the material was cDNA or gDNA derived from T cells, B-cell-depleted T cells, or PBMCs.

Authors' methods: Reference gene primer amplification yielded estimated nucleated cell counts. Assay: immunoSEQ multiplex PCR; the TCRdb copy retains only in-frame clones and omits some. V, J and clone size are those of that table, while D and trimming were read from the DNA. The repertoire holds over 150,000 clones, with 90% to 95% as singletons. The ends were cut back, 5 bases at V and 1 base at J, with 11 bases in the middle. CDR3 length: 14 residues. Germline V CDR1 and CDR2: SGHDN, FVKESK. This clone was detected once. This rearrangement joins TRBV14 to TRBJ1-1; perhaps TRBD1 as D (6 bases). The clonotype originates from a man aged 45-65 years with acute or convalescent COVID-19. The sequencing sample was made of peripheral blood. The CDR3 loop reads CASSVTGRNTEAFF. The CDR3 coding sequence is TGTGCCAGCAGCGTGACAGGTAGGAACACTGAAGCTTTCTTT.